The 22 T cell receptor beta chains in this list originate from one sample, sequenced in a study of cytomegalovirus exposure and HLA in healthy donors. The PCR ran on 60 Vbeta and 13 Jbeta primers. This table comes from immunoSEQ multiplex PCR, and its TCRdb copy is limited to in-frame clones, with some not included. The sample includes 150,000 to 250,000 clones, approximately 85% of them seen just once. The sample comprised PBMCs. The receptors derive from a girl aged 5-17 years in good health and CMV-seropositive.

The chain links TRBV7-9 to TRBJ1-1, with no clear D. Germline CDR1 is SEHNR and CDR2 is FQNEAQ (reference sequence). The V gene lost 8 bases and the J gene lost 6 bases, with 7 bases spanning the gap. CDR3 length: 10 residues. As DNA, the CDR3 is TGTGCCAGCTCGGGATCTGAAGCTTTCTTT. Amino acids: CASSGSEAFF.

The chain employs TRBV4-2 and TRBJ1-4; 9 bases are a match to TRBD1. V lost 5 bases to trimming and J lost 7 bases; unmatched junction nucleotides: 5. The CDR3 is 14 residues long. The germline V gene encodes CDR1 LGHNA and CDR2 YNFKEQ. The CDR3 is CASSTGQGSEKLFF. In DNA form, the CDR3 reads TGTGCCAGCAGCACGGGACAGGGAAGTGAAAAACTGTTTTTT.

J is TRBJ2-2 and V is TRBV4-3, with 10 bases aligning to TRBD1. The CDR3 is made up of 16 amino acids. Germline V gene data show CDR1 as LGHNA and CDR2 as YSLEER. The junction had 4 bases not matched to a gene; V was cut back by 1 base and J by 5 bases. The CDR3 sequence is CASSQGTGGGTGELFF. The CDR3 DNA sequence: TGCGCCAGCAGCCAAGGGACAGGGGGAGGTACCGGGGAGCTGTTTTTT.

This chain links TRBV6-5 with TRBJ2-2; weak D call: TRBD2 (5 bases). The CDR3 is 12 amino acids. Germline loops: CDR1 MNHEY, CDR2 SVGAGI. With 4 bases removed from V and 6 bases from J, the gap between germline ends came to 6 bases. The CDR3 protein is CASSWGAGELFF. CDR3 in DNA: TGTGCCAGCAGTTGGGGAGCCGGGGAGCTGTTTTTT.

CDR3 DNA: TGTGCCAGCACCCAAGGAGGACTAGCGGGGGGGCTCTACAATGAGCAGTTCTTC. Encoded protein: CASTQGGLAGGLYNEQFF. The V gene is TRBV5-6, the J gene TRBJ2-1, with TRBD2 identical over 15 bases. The CDR3 has 18 amino acids. Germline V gene lookup returns CDR1 SGHDT and CDR2 YYEEEE. The V and J ends lost 6 bases and 3 bases, in that order; junction bases with no gene match: 10. Full variable domain (rest looked up from reference TRBV5-6 and TRBJ2-1): DAGVTQSPTHLIKTRGQQVTLRCSPKSGHDTVSWYQQALGQGPQFIFQYYEEEERQRGNFPDRFSGHQFPNYSSELNVNALLLGDSALYLCASTQGGLAGGLYNEQFFGPGTRLTVL.

This sequence joins TRBV5-1 and TRBJ2-1; 10 bases agree with TRBD2. The CDR3 contains 16 residues. The trim removed 3 bases at V and 7 bases at J, leaving 10 bases unmatched. Germline CDR1 reads SGHRS; CDR2 reads YFSETQ. CDR3 amino acids: CASSSLSGGAGNEQFF. CDR3 bases: TGCGCCAGCAGCTCCTTGAGCGGGGGGGCCGGGAATGAGCAGTTCTTC. Drawing the rest from reference TRBV5-1 and TRBJ2-1, the complete variable domain is KAGVTQTPRYLIKTRGQQVTLSCSPISGHRSVSWYQQTPGQGLQFLFEYFSETQRNKGNFPGRFSGRQFSNSRSEMNVSTLELGDSALYLCASSSLSGGAGNEQFFGPGTRLTVL.

V is TRBV5-1 and J is TRBJ1-6; 10 bases match TRBD1. With V trimmed by 4 bases and J by 7 bases, 8 bases remained unmatched. The CDR3 is 16 residues long. Germline V gene lookup returns CDR1 SGHRS and CDR2 YFSETQ. The CDR3 sequence is CASSSGTGVENSPLHF. The CDR3 DNA reads TGCGCCAGCAGCAGCGGGACAGGGGTCGAGAATTCACCCCTCCACTTT.

The chain is built from TRBV7-9 and TRBJ1-1; possibly TRBD1 for D (6 bases). The CDR3 has 15 amino acids. The V end was cut by 0 bases, the J end by 3 bases, with 11 bases between. Germline-derived CDR1 and CDR2 are SEHNR and FQNEAQ (reference sequence). The CDR3 sequence is CASSLAQGSDTEAFF. The CDR3 DNA reads as TGTGCCAGCAGCTTAGCACAGGGTAGCGACACTGAAGCTTTCTTT.

This clone occurred once. This chain links TRBV4-3 with TRBJ1-1; D remains ambiguous. The germline gives CDR1 LGHNA, CDR2 YSLEER. The CDR3 runs 14 residues. Trimming pared 1 base from V and 6 bases from J, leaving 12 bases between. The CDR3 DNA reads TGCGCCAGCAGCCAAGTTACGGGAACAGCTGAAGCTTTCTTT. Its protein is CASSQVTGTAEAFF.

This chain uses TRBV5-1 with TRBJ1-6; 8 bases map to TRBD1. The CDR3 runs 16 residues. The germline V gene has CDR1 SGHRS and CDR2 YFSETQ. Trimming cost V 3 bases and J 2 bases; bases outside gene matches: 4. CDR3 protein: CASSSDRAAYNSPLHF. In DNA form, the CDR3 reads TGCGCCAGCAGCTCGGACAGGGCGGCCTATAATTCACCCCTCCACTTT.

The chain combines TRBV6-4 with TRBJ2-1, with 10 bases identical to TRBD2. This CDR3 contains 18 residues. Germline V gene sequence: CDR1 MRHNA, CDR2 SNTAGT. Trimming cost V 3 bases and J 3 bases; bases outside gene matches: 11. The CDR3 region is CASSEGASGGEHYNEQFF. Written as DNA, the CDR3 is TGTGCCAGCAGTGAGGGGGCTAGCGGGGGTGAACACTACAATGAGCAGTTCTTC.

The chain combines TRBV27 with TRBJ1-2, with D possibly being TRBD1 (6 bases). V was pared by 6 bases and J by 2 bases, with 16 bases between. The CDR3 has 15 residues. Germline-derived CDR1 and CDR2 are MNHEY and SMNVEV (reference sequence). For the CDR3, the DNA is TGTGCCAGCAGCCAATTAACCGGGACAAACTATGGCTACACCTTC. It encodes CASSQLTGTNYGYTF.

The chain carries TRBV4-3 and TRBJ2-1, with 12 bases identical to TRBD2. Germline CDR1 and CDR2: LGHNA and YSLEER. The CDR3 has 15 residues. J was trimmed by 5 bases and V by 4 bases; bases with no gene match: 3. The DNA for the CDR3 is TGCGCCAGCAGCCTACGACTAGCGGGGGACAATGAGCAGTTCTTC. Encoded protein: CASSLRLAGDNEQFF.

The chain recombines TRBV4-3 with TRBJ2-2, with 10 bases lining up with TRBD1. There are 20 residues in the CDR3. J was trimmed by 0 bases and V by 4 bases; bases with no gene match: 14. Germline CDR1 and CDR2: LGHNA and YSLEER. CDR3 in DNA: TGCGCCAGCAGCCGTTTAGGGGACAGGGGCCCCTCCTCGAACACCGGGGAGCTGTTTTTT. It specifies CASSRLGDRGPSSNTGELFF.

The rearrangement uses TRBV7-2 and TRBJ2-5; 9 positions agree with TRBD2. The CDR3 has 14 amino acids. J gave up 5 bases and V 5 bases, and 6 bases lay outside the gene matches. CDR1 is SGHTA, CDR2 FQGNSA, per germline. In nucleotides, the CDR3 is TGTGCCAGCAGCCTCTTAGCGGGGGTGGAGACCCAGTACTTC. The encoded protein is CASSLLAGVETQYF.

This clone was counted a single time. The J gene is TRBJ2-7, the V gene TRBV6-1; D possibly corresponds to TRBD1 (6 bases). V was clipped by 2 bases and J by 2 bases, with 22 bases between them. This CDR3 spans 18 amino acids. Germline V gives CDR1 MNHNS, CDR2 SASEGT. The CDR3 loop is CASSEPLLTGYPPYEQYF. DNA of the CDR3: TGTGCCAGCAGTGAACCTCTCCTAACAGGGTATCCCCCCTACGAGCAGTACTTC.

This chain uses TRBV7-9 with TRBJ2-3; TRBD1 matches at 8 bases. J lost 0 bases, V lost 2 bases, and 4 bases had no gene match. The CDR3 has 16 amino acids. Per the germline V gene, CDR1 is SEHNR and CDR2 is FQNEAQ (reference sequence). The CDR3: CASSLSGTGSTDTQYF. CDR3 in DNA: TGTGCCAGCAGCTTATCTGGGACAGGAAGCACAGATACGCAGTATTTT.

This clone came up once. V gene TRBV2 combines with J gene TRBJ2-7; TRBD1 is a possible D gene (5 bases). The V gene's germline CDR1 is SNHLY and CDR2 FYNNEI. Trimming left V 7 bases short and J 7 bases short, with 17 bases between. There are 13 residues in the CDR3. CDR3 nucleotide sequence: TGTGCCAGCAAGTTACAGGTAGTTGCTGAGCAGTACTTC. Protein: CASKLQVVAEQYF.

The count of this clone is one. The V gene is TRBV7-2, the J gene TRBJ1-6; a possible D gene is TRBD1 (6 bases). The V and J ends lost 5 bases and 6 bases respectively, with 17 bases between them. The length of the CDR3 is 16 residues. Germline lookup yields CDR1 SGHTA and CDR2 FQGNSA. The DNA of the CDR3 is TGTGCCAGCAGCGTGGACAGTGCCGTCTCTAATTCACCCCTCCACTTT. This codes for CASSVDSAVSNSPLHF.

V is TRBV5-6 and J is TRBJ2-7; unclear D gene. Per germline, CDR1 SGHDT and CDR2 YYEEEE. The V and J ends lost 5 bases and 0 bases respectively, with 6 bases between them. The CDR3 consists of 12 residues. CDR3 region: CASRSNSYEQYF. In DNA form, the CDR3 reads TGTGCCAGCAGAAGCAACTCCTACGAGCAGTACTTC.

CDR3 residues: CASSQETINSPLHF. CDR3 DNA sequence: TGTGCCAGCAGCCAAGAGACAATTAATTCACCCCTCCACTTT. The chain uses TRBV14 and TRBJ1-6; D gene unclear. The ends were cut back, 0 bases at V and 6 bases at J, with 6 bases in the middle. CDR3 length equals 14 residues. From germline, CDR1 is SGHDN and CDR2 FVKESK.

This chain uses TRBV6-1 with TRBJ1-3, with D hard to call. V lost 2 bases and J lost 1, with 12 bases in between. Germline V CDR1 and CDR2: MNHNS, SASEGT. The CDR3 length is 16 residues. The CDR3 nucleotides are TGTGCCAGCAGTGAACTGGTGTGGCTGTCTGGAAACACCATATATTTT. It translates to CASSELVWLSGNTIYF.